What follows is one T cell receptor beta chain and its context. The data are from a study of T cells in Graves' hyperthyroidism and ophthalmopathy. RNA transcripts gave rise to amplified TCR beta CDR3 regions. During a first-round RT-PCR of the TCR CDR3, the HTBI primer set was used. In TCRdb, the multiplex PCR reads were re-called with MiXCR into one record per CDR3 protein. The repertoire holds 550,000 to 800,000 distinct CDR3 sequences, roughly 15% seen once, with around 8.1% in the top ten. The germline V gene encodes CDR1 WSHSY and CDR2 SAAADI. V trimming: 8 bases; J trimming: 6 bases; junction bases outside the gene matches: 9. CDR3 length equals 14 residues. The authors deemed Graves' hyperthyroidism stable absent ophthalmopathy progression within 18 months.

This chain uses TRBV10-2 with TRBJ2-7, with 11 bases matching TRBD2. Material for sequencing was blood. The receptor was isolated from a man between 18 and 29 years old with Graves' hyperthyroidism. CDR3 sequence reads: CASGRISGRAEQYF. Written as DNA, the CDR3 is TGCGCCAGCGGGCGAATTAGCGGGAGGGCCGAGCAGTACTTC.